This TCR beta chain derives from a study of blood T cells in healthy people across ages. This clonotype occurred a few times. Antigen unknown. Next came a second PCR, run for about 7 to 12 cycles, which used a sample-barcoded 5' primer along with a J-beta primer mix. TCRdb re-called the 5' RACE reads with MiXCR, one entry per CDR3 protein. The sample carries around 1.5 million distinct CDR3 sequences, roughly 30% recorded once. Researchers collected about 10 milliliters of peripheral blood from every single donor. This CDR3 spans 15 amino acids. Per the germline V gene, CDR1 is DFQATT and CDR2 is SNEGSKA (reference sequence). Trimming left V 6 bases short and J 2 bases short, with 19 bases between. Overall study findings and caveats: Diversity of TCR beta correlated strongly with naive T cell percentage.

J is TRBJ1-2 and V is TRBV20-1, with D perhaps TRBD1 (6 bases). The clonotype was recovered from a woman younger than 45 in good health. The sample was blood. In DNA, the CDR3 is TGCAGTGCGAACCCCGGGACAAGGGGCAACTATGGCTACACCTTC. This codes for CSANPGTRGNYGYTF.